The 29 T cell receptor beta chains listed next were all sequenced from one sample in a study of cytomegalovirus exposure and HLA in healthy donors. Use of 60 Vbeta and 13 Jbeta primers characterized the PCR. Repertoires were generated with immunoSEQ multiplex PCR, while TCRdb's copy carries only in-frame clones and drops some. The repertoire holds about 110,000 clones, around 74% seen once, with about 15% in the top ten. The specimen was PBMCs. The receptors here all came from a woman between 40 and 55 years old in good health and CMV-seropositive.

In regard to this clone: Different DNA sequences within this sample yield the same CDR3. The genes are TRBV7-9 and TRBJ1-5; unclear D gene. CDR1 is SEHNR and CDR2 is FQNEAQ in the germline V gene (reference sequence). This CDR3 contains 14 residues. Trimming removed 4 bases at V and 0 bases at J, with 7 bases between. DNA of the CDR3: TGTGCCAGCAGCTCCCAGGATAGCAATCAGCCCCAGCATTTT. Its translation is CASSSQDSNQPQHF.

The rearrangement uses TRBV11-2 and TRBJ2-3, with D maybe TRBD1 (6 bases). Trimming left V 1 base short and J 3 bases short, with 8 bases between. The CDR3 totals 14 residues. Per germline, CDR1 SGHAT and CDR2 FQNNGV. Here the CDR3 DNA reads TGTGCCAGCAGCTTAGTAACAGGGACAGATACGCAGTATTTT. Its protein product is CASSLVTGTDTQYF.

The chain combines TRBV29-1 with TRBJ1-3; the D is unclear. Trimming took off 5 bases at V and 0 bases at J, with 11 bases between the two ends. This CDR3 spans 14 amino acids. CDR1 and CDR2 (germline): SQVTM, ANQGSEA. The CDR3 loop is CSVKTSHSGNTIYF. CDR3 DNA: TGCAGCGTTAAGACATCTCACTCTGGAAACACCATATATTTT.

V usage is TRBV5-1 and J usage is TRBJ2-3; D perhaps matches TRBD2 (5 bases). The V gene's germline CDR1 is SGHRS and CDR2 YFSETQ. V lost 4 bases and J lost 6, with 15 bases in between. The CDR3 runs 14 residues. In DNA, the CDR3 is TGCGCCAGCAGCCCCGGAGGCTCGATGGATACGCAGTATTTT. This gives the protein CASSPGGSMDTQYF.

The rearrangement uses TRBV5-1 and TRBJ2-5; 7 bases are shared with TRBD1. Germline CDR1 reads SGHRS; CDR2 reads YFSETQ. The V segment lost 2 bases and the J segment 1 base; nucleotides outside the gene matches: 14. This CDR3 comprises 18 residues. The CDR3 DNA reads TGCGCCAGCAGCTTTTCTTCGTCCGGGACAGCTACCCAAGAGACCCAGTACTTC. Amino acid sequence: CASSFSSSGTATQETQYF.

This clone showed up just a few times. The CDR3 here is CASIRGKLTFF. The CDR3 nucleotides are TGTGCCAGCATTAGGGGTAAATTAACTTTCTTT. The chain couples TRBV2 to TRBJ1-1; D may be TRBD1 (5 bases). V was pared by 7 bases and J by 12 bases, with 15 bases between. The CDR3 runs 11 residues. The germline CDR1 and CDR2 sequences are SNHLY and FYNNEI.

The chain is built from TRBV2 and TRBJ1-2; D gene uncertain. V was shortened by 3 bases and J by 3 bases, with 8 bases between the two germline ends. Germline V gives CDR1 SNHLY, CDR2 FYNNEI. CDR3 length: 13 amino acids. For the CDR3, the DNA is TGTGCCAGCAGTGATCTAACAGACTATGGCTACACCTTC. Translation gives CASSDLTDYGYTF. The full variable domain, rest sourced from reference TRBV2 and TRBJ1-2, is EPEVTQTPSHQVTQMGQEVILRCVPISNHLYFYWYRQILGQKVEFLVSFYNNEISEKSEIFDDQFSVERPDGSNFTLKIRSTKLEDSAMYFCASSDLTDYGYTFGSGTRLTVV.

This sequence joins TRBV6-5 and TRBJ1-2; 7 bases fit TRBD1. CDR3 length: 16 residues. The J segment lost 1 base and the V segment lost 0 bases, leaving 5 bases of the junction unmatched. Germline CDR1 reads MNHEY; CDR2 reads SVGAGI. CDR3 DNA sequence: TGTGCCAGCAGTTACTCGACAGGGACACTTAACTATGGCTACACCTTC. As protein: CASSYSTGTLNYGYTF.

The chain links TRBV5-1 to TRBJ2-7, with 9 bases lining up with TRBD2. The length of the CDR3 is 15 residues. Germline V CDR1 and CDR2: SGHRS, YFSETQ. J gave up 2 bases and V 3 bases, and 6 bases lay outside the gene matches. CDR3 DNA sequence: TGCGCCAGCAGCTCAAGCGGGGGGCTCGCCTACGAGCAGTACTTC. This translates into CASSSSGGLAYEQYF.

The gene calls are TRBV19 and TRBJ1-2, with TRBD1 matching over 8 bases. With 6 bases clipped from V and 6 bases from J, the junction kept 6 bases outside the gene matches. The CDR3 contains 13 residues. Per germline, CDR1 LNHDA and CDR2 SQIVND (reference sequence). The CDR3 region has the DNA TGTGCCAGTAGAGAGACAGGGGAGGATGGCTACACCTTC. It specifies CASRETGEDGYTF.

This rearrangement joins TRBV5-4 to TRBJ2-3, with 14 bases aligning to TRBD2. There are 18 residues in the CDR3. V shed 4 bases, J shed 1 base, and the junction held 8 bases outside the gene matches. Germline loops: CDR1 SGHNT, CDR2 YYREEE (reference sequence). CDR3 loop: CASSMGTSGGPRTDTQYF. As DNA, the CDR3 is TGTGCCAGCAGCATGGGGACTAGCGGGGGACCACGCACAGATACGCAGTATTTT.

This clone was seen once. This chain joins TRBV11-2 and TRBJ1-2, with TRBD1 matching over 8 bases. The trim removed 1 base at V and 4 bases at J, leaving 5 bases unmatched. The CDR3 is 15 amino acids. The germline V gene has CDR1 SGHAT and CDR2 FQNNGV. The CDR3 DNA sequence: TGTGCCAGCAGCTTAGCAAACAGGGGGAGCTATGGCTACACCTTC. Translation: CASSLANRGSYGYTF.

J is TRBJ2-1 and V is TRBV13; 11 bases are a match to TRBD2. Per the germline V gene, CDR1 is PRHDT and CDR2 is FYEKMQ (reference sequence). V dropped 5 bases and J dropped 9; count of bases not matched to a gene: 15. The CDR3 loop spans 17 amino acids. The CDR3 DNA reads as TGTGCCAGCAGCCAGGGGACTAGCGGTAATAATAGGGGTGAGCAGTTCTTC. Its protein is CASSQGTSGNNRGEQFF.

CDR3 loop: CASSQGREISYEQYF. The CDR3, as DNA: TGTGCCAGCAGCCAAGGGCGGGAGATCTCCTACGAGCAGTACTTC. The chain recombines TRBV4-2 with TRBJ2-7; 7 bases fit TRBD2. The CDR3 is made up of 15 amino acids. Germline V gene lookup returns CDR1 LGHNA and CDR2 YNFKEQ. The V segment lost 1 base and the J segment 0 bases; nucleotides outside the gene matches: 3.

This chain connects TRBV19 to TRBJ2-5, with 11 bases aligning to TRBD1. This CDR3 comprises 16 residues. Per germline, CDR1 LNHDA and CDR2 SQIVND (reference sequence). Trimming took 3 bases from V and 6 from J; bases not matched to a gene: 9. CDR3 amino acids: CASSISQGTGGKTQYF. DNA for the CDR3: TGTGCCAGTAGTATCTCTCAAGGGACAGGGGGGAAGACCCAGTACTTC.

The chain recombines TRBV6-6 with TRBJ2-1; D uncertain. Looked up from germline, CDR1 is MNHNY and CDR2 is SVGAGI (reference sequence). V was cut by 5 bases and J by 10 bases, with 9 bases left in between. The CDR3 runs to 11 residues. The CDR3 sequence: CASSTLVEQFF. CDR3 DNA sequence: TGTGCCAGCAGTACCCTAGTGGAGCAGTTCTTC.

The CDR3 nucleotides read TGTGCCAGCAGCCAAGACAGGTCGGTGCAGTACTTC. Protein product: CASSQDRSVQYF. This rearrangement joins TRBV4-2 to TRBJ2-7; D gene unclear. CDR3 size: 12 residues. Germline V gives CDR1 LGHNA, CDR2 YNFKEQ. V was cut by 0 bases and J by 9 bases, with 9 bases left in between.

DNA for the CDR3: TGCGCCAGCAGCCCCAGCACTAGCGGGGTTAACACCGGGGAGCTGTTTTTT. It translates to CASSPSTSGVNTGELFF. V and J are TRBV5-1 and TRBJ2-2; 10 nucleotides line up with TRBD2. Germline assignment: CDR1 SGHRS and CDR2 YFSETQ. V gave up 4 bases and J gave up 2 bases; unmatched junction bases: 8. The CDR3 is made up of 17 amino acids.

This chain connects TRBV6-5 to TRBJ2-7; 7 nucleotides agree with TRBD1. The germline V gene has CDR1 MNHEY and CDR2 SVGAGI. V trimming: 7 bases; J trimming: 5 bases; junction bases outside the gene matches: 14. This CDR3 has 15 residues. This CDR3 reads CASNSGGAGGDEQYF. CDR3 in DNA: TGTGCCAGCAATTCTGGGGGCGCAGGGGGAGACGAGCAGTACTTC.

In its sample, this clone was seen a few times. V gene TRBV4-3 combines with J gene TRBJ1-5; a weak D match, TRBD1 (5 bases). From germline, CDR1 is LGHNA and CDR2 YSLEER. V gave up 0 bases and J gave up 3 bases, with 12 bases separating them. The CDR3 spans 16 residues. CDR3 in amino acids: CASSQDPRQINQPQHF. CDR3 bases: TGCGCCAGCAGCCAAGATCCCCGACAGATCAATCAGCCCCAGCATTTT.

V and J are TRBV11-3 and TRBJ2-3; tentative D call: TRBD2 (5 bases). In germline, CDR1 is SGHNT, CDR2 YENEEA. The CDR3 is 12 residues long. V lost 5 bases and J 5 bases, leaving 8 bases between the germline ends. The CDR3 protein is CASSQEGDTQYF. CDR3 DNA sequence: TGTGCCAGCAGCCAAGAGGGAGATACGCAGTATTTT.

The chain uses TRBV7-6 and TRBJ2-2; 9 positions agree with TRBD2. The CDR3 runs 16 residues. From germline, CDR1 is SGHVS and CDR2 FNYEAQ. The junction had 3 bases not matched to a gene; V was cut back by 1 base and J by 3 bases. CDR3 nucleotide sequence: TGTGCCAGCAGCTTAGAGGCTAGCGGGGACACCGGGGAGCTGTTTTTT. As protein: CASSLEASGDTGELFF.

The rearrangement joins TRBV5-1 to TRBJ1-1, with D unresolved. Trimming cost V 0 bases and J 8 bases, with 5 bases left between them. CDR1 SGHRS and CDR2 YFSETQ come from the germline V gene. The CDR3 totals 11 residues. CDR3 DNA: TGCGCCAGCAGCTTGGGAGGAGAAGCTTTCTTT. Translated: CASSLGGEAFF.

This sequence joins TRBV6-1 and TRBJ2-5; 7 positions match TRBD1. The V segment lost 2 bases and the J segment 11 bases; nucleotides outside the gene matches: 11. This CDR3 has 14 amino acids. Germline CDR1 reads MNHNS; CDR2 reads SASEGT. For the CDR3, the DNA is TGTGCCAGCAGTGAATCCCCAGGGACAGAAGAGCAGTACTTC. Amino acids: CASSESPGTEEQYF.

This clone was observed a few times. This chain links TRBV7-3 with TRBJ2-3, with D unresolved. From germline, CDR1 is SGHTA and CDR2 FQGTGA. V was cut by 5 bases and J by 6 bases, with 12 bases left in between. The CDR3 loop spans 13 amino acids. CDR3 sequence (DNA): TGTGCCAGCAGCCCGACCGGCAGGGATACGCAGTATTTT. It encodes CASSPTGRDTQYF.

V usage is TRBV25-1 and J usage is TRBJ1-4, with D tentatively TRBD1 (6 bases). Germline-derived CDR1 and CDR2 are MGHDK and SYGVNS. The V end was cut by 2 bases, the J end by 6 bases, with 10 bases between. This CDR3 is 14 amino acids long. The CDR3: CASSEHWTDEKLFF. The CDR3 DNA sequence: TGTGCCAGCAGTGAACACTGGACAGATGAAAAACTGTTTTTT.

This clone was seen a handful of times. The V and J genes are TRBV5-6 and TRBJ1-5; weak D call: TRBD1 (5 bases). The CDR3 totals 14 residues. Germline V gene sequence: CDR1 SGHDT, CDR2 YYEEEE. Trimming cost V 4 bases and J 7 bases, with 15 bases left between them. DNA of the CDR3: TGTGCCAGCAGCGTACAGGAGGGAGGACAGCCCCAGCATTTT. Translating it yields CASSVQEGGQPQHF.

The chain has TRBV19 and TRBJ1-5, with D possibly TRBD1 on 6 matching bases. Germline CDR1 reads LNHDA; CDR2 reads SQIVND (reference sequence). V was shortened by 10 bases and J by 6 bases, with 22 bases between the two germline ends. The length of the CDR3 is 15 residues. The CDR3 loop is CATARADSRGQPQHF. In DNA, the CDR3 is TGTGCCACCGCGCGAGCGGACAGCAGGGGTCAGCCCCAGCATTTT. The full variable domain, completed using reference TRBV19 and TRBJ1-5, is DGGITQSPKYLFRKEGQNVTLSCEQNLNHDAMYWYRQDPGQGLRLIYYSQIVNDFQKGDIAEGYSVSREKKESFPLTVTSAQKNPTAFYLCATARADSRGQPQHFGDGTRLSIL.

The V call is TRBV4-3, the J call TRBJ2-7, with 9 bases that match TRBD1. CDR3 length: 15 residues. The germline CDR1 and CDR2 sequences are LGHNA and YSLEER. V dropped 4 bases and J dropped 0; count of bases not matched to a gene: 4. CDR3 DNA: TGCGCCAGCAGCCTCGACAGGGGGGCCTCCTACGAGCAGTACTTC. Its translation: CASSLDRGASYEQYF.